This passage covers 18 T cell receptor beta chains from one sample sequenced in a study of shared clonotypes between healthy human individuals. CD8 cells regarded as naive lacked CD45RO, were positively chosen for CCR7, and omitted terminally differentiated effector memory CD45RA+ cells. Measured with immunoSEQ multiplex PCR; TCRdb has only the in-frame clones, and not every one. Of millions of clones listed, more than 85% were seen once; the top ten hold 1.7%. The source material was naive CD8+ T cells from PBMCs. The receptors were gathered from a man between 18 and 29 years old in good health. Some clones in this sample may be carry-over from other donors' samples.

Notes on this clone: Distinct nucleotide sequences in the sample also encode this CDR3. This sequence joins TRBV15 and TRBJ1-4; D is unresolved. This CDR3 region has 16 residues. Germline V lookup: CDR1 LNHNV, CDR2 YYDKDF (reference sequence). Trimming stripped 3 bases from V and 0 bases from J, with 11 bases between. The chain's CDR3 is CATSRDLRATNEKLFF. CDR3 DNA sequence: TGTGCCACCAGCAGGGACCTACGGGCAACTAATGAAAAACTGTTTTTT.

The chain employs TRBV4-3 and TRBJ1-2, with D possibly matching TRBD1 (5 bases). Germline CDR1 is LGHNA and CDR2 is YSLEER. The CDR3 totals 14 residues. V was cut by 3 bases and J by 5 bases, with 13 bases left in between. The CDR3 protein is CASSHSAPGYGYTF. CDR3 nucleotide sequence: TGCGCCAGCAGCCACAGCGCACCAGGGTATGGCTACACCTTC.

The rearrangement links TRBV25-1 to TRBJ2-7, with D perhaps matching TRBD1 (6 bases). Between the trimmed V and J ends, which lost 3 bases and 5 bases, there was a span of 17 bases. This CDR3 has 15 amino acids. Germline CDR1 is MGHDK and CDR2 is SYGVNS. Written as DNA, the CDR3 is TGTGCCAGCAGTGACTATAGACAGGTTACCCACGAGCAGTACTTC. Translated, it gives CASSDYRQVTHEQYF.

This rearrangement joins TRBV25-1 to TRBJ2-3; possibly TRBD2 for D (6 bases). Germline CDR1 is MGHDK and CDR2 is SYGVNS. Trimming left V 1 base short and J 8 bases short, with 16 bases between. This CDR3 region has 15 residues. The CDR3 loop is CASSEWGTPRGTQYF. DNA for the CDR3: TGTGCCAGCAGTGAATGGGGTACCCCGCGGGGTACGCAGTATTTT.

V is TRBV13 and J is TRBJ1-1; D unresolved. CDR1 and CDR2 from the germline V gene are PRHDT and FYEKMQ (reference sequence). This CDR3 spans 13 amino acids. V lost 6 bases and J lost 1, with 9 bases in between. CDR3 bases: TGTGCCAGCAGGGGGAGGCGGAACACTGAAGCTTTCTTT. This encodes CASRGRRNTEAFF.

The chain joins TRBV7-9 to TRBJ2-2, with D unclear. Trimming cost V 0 bases and J 7 bases, with 9 bases left between them. The CDR3 is made up of 14 amino acids. The germline gives CDR1 SEHNR, CDR2 FQNEAQ (reference sequence). The CDR3 bases are TGTGCCAGCAGCTTAGCTCCAATCGGCGGGGAGCTGTTTTTT. It is translated as CASSLAPIGGELFF.

V is TRBV7-2 and J is TRBJ1-1; D call uncertain. This CDR3 is 11 amino acids long. Germline V gene lookup returns CDR1 SGHTA and CDR2 FQGNSA. The V end lost 5 bases, the J end lost 7 bases, and 8 bases lay between the germline ends. The CDR3 here is CASSPASEAFF. The CDR3 DNA is TGTGCCAGCAGCCCAGCGAGTGAAGCTTTCTTT.

The gene calls are TRBV28 and TRBJ1-3; no reliable D call. CDR3 length: 16 amino acids. Trimming shortened V by 5 bases and J by 0 bases, and 14 bases separated the two germline ends. CDR1 is MDHEN and CDR2 is SYDVKM in the germline V gene. CDR3 protein: CASSAPLLSSGNTIYF. The CDR3 DNA reads TGTGCCAGCAGTGCCCCACTCCTGAGCTCTGGAAACACCATATATTTT. Combining the CDR3 with reference TRBV28 and TRBJ1-3 gives the whole variable domain DVKVTQSSRYLVKRTGEKVFLECVQDMDHENMFWYRQDPGLGLRLIYFSYDVKMKEKGDIPEGYSVSREKKERFSLILESASTNQTSMYLCASSAPLLSSGNTIYFGEGSWLTVV.

The gene calls are TRBV13 and TRBJ2-6; TRBD1 aligns across 8 bases. The germline CDR1 and CDR2 sequences are PRHDT and FYEKMQ (reference sequence). The CDR3 runs to 19 residues. V shed 5 bases, J shed 2 bases, and the junction held 14 bases outside the gene matches. CDR3 nucleotides: TGTGCCAGCAGCACAAAAGACCCTCAGGGGGCAGCTGGGGCCAACGTCCTGACTTTC. It translates to CASSTKDPQGAAGANVLTF.

The chain links TRBV28 to TRBJ2-7; D unclear. Germline CDR1 is MDHEN and CDR2 is SYDVKM. The length of the CDR3 is 15 residues. The V end was cut by 3 bases, the J end by 2 bases, with 14 bases between. CDR3 sequence: CASSFGQELAYEQYF. The CDR3, as DNA: TGTGCCAGCAGTTTCGGGCAGGAGCTGGCCTACGAGCAGTACTTC.

V usage is TRBV28 and J usage is TRBJ2-2, with 9 bases that match TRBD1. The CDR3 is 17 residues long. The V gene end was trimmed by 1 base and the J gene end by 5 bases; junction bases not matched to a gene: 8. Germline V gene lookup returns CDR1 MDHEN and CDR2 SYDVKM. CDR3 in amino acids: CASSLSIQGADTGELFF. As DNA, the CDR3 is TGTGCCAGCAGTTTATCCATACAGGGGGCTGATACCGGGGAGCTGTTTTTT.

This chain joins TRBV11-3 and TRBJ2-1; TRBD1 matches 9 bases. In germline, CDR1 is SGHNT, CDR2 YENEEA. The CDR3 spans 16 residues. Trimming removed 1 base from V and 12 bases from J; junction bases left unmatched: 13. Written as DNA, the CDR3 is TGTGCCAGCAGCTTAGGACAGGGGGAGTCGGAGGGATTGCAGTTCTTC. Its protein product is CASSLGQGESEGLQFF. The full variable domain, with the rest looked up from reference TRBV11-3 and TRBJ2-1, is EAGVVQSPRYKIIEKKQPVAFWCNPISGHNTLYWYLQNLGQGPELLIRYENEEAVDDSQLPKDRFSAERLKGVDSTLKIQPAELGDSAVYLCASSLGQGESEGLQFFGPGTRLTVL.

DNA of the CDR3: TGTGCCAGCAGCTTTAGATCTAGCGGGGCTTATTACGAGCAGTACTTC. Translation gives CASSFRSSGAYYEQYF. The V gene is TRBV7-6, the J gene TRBJ2-7, with TRBD2 matching 9 bases. The junction had 10 bases not matched to a gene; V was cut back by 3 bases and J by 4 bases. The germline gives CDR1 SGHVS, CDR2 FNYEAQ. This CDR3 contains 16 residues.

The chain links TRBV19 to TRBJ2-2, with no clear D. The CDR3 is made up of 15 amino acids. Germline CDR1 is LNHDA and CDR2 is SQIVND (reference sequence). The ends were cut back, 6 bases at V and 0 bases at J, with 11 bases in the middle. CDR3 nucleotides: TGTGCCAGTAGGCAAAGATTATCGAACACCGGGGAGCTGTTTTTT. Its protein product is CASRQRLSNTGELFF.

With regard to this clone: Distinct nucleotide sequences in the sample also encode this CDR3. The chain combines TRBV14 with TRBJ2-3; D is ambiguous. CDR1 is SGHDN, CDR2 FVKESK, per germline. The CDR3 is made up of 13 amino acids. The ends were cut back, 1 base at V and 1 base at J, with 3 bases in the middle. The chain's CDR3 is CASSQGGTDTQYF. The CDR3 DNA reads as TGTGCCAGCAGCCAAGGGGGCACAGATACGCAGTATTTT.

The chain is built from TRBV7-9 and TRBJ2-5, with D possibly being TRBD1 (5 bases). Trimming cost V 5 bases and J 5 bases, with 15 bases left between them. The CDR3 runs 14 residues. The germline gives CDR1 SEHNR, CDR2 FQNEAQ (reference sequence). DNA for the CDR3: TGTGCCAGCAGCCCCTTGACAGAATCGGAGACCCAGTACTTC. The encoded protein is CASSPLTESETQYF.

This sequence joins TRBV16 and TRBJ2-2; D gene unclear. V was pared by 4 bases and J by 6 bases, with 15 bases between. The CDR3 has 15 amino acids. Germline V gene data show CDR1 as KGHSY and CDR2 as FQNENV. CDR3 nucleotides: TGTGCCAGCAGCCCTAAAAGACCTGTAGCCGGGGAGCTGTTTTTT. Its protein is CASSPKRPVAGELFF.

Here the CDR3 DNA reads TGTGCCAGCAGCCACACCGGGACAGGGATCAATGAGCAGTTCTTC. It encodes CASSHTGTGINEQFF. The V gene is TRBV7-9, the J gene TRBJ2-1, with TRBD1 matching 9 bases. J was trimmed by 6 bases and V by 5 bases; bases with no gene match: 8. The CDR3 is made up of 15 amino acids. CDR1 is SEHNR, CDR2 FQNEAQ, per germline (reference sequence).